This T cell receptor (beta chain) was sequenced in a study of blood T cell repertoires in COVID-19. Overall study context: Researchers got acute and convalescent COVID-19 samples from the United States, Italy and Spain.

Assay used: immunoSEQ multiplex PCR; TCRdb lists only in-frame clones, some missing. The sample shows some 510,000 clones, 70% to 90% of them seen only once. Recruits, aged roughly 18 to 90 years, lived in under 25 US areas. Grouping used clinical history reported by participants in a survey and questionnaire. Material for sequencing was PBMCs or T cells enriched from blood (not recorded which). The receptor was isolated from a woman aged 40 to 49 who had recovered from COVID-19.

CDR3 amino acids: CASSSTGQISGNTIYF. The CDR3 DNA is TGTGCCAGCAGTTCTACGGGACAAATCTCTGGAAACACCATATATTTT. The chain links TRBV27 to TRBJ1-3; D is perhaps TRBD1 (6 bases). Per the germline V gene, CDR1 is MNHEY and CDR2 is SMNVEV (reference sequence). V was clipped by 4 bases and J by 0 bases, with 13 bases between them. The CDR3 length is 16 residues.